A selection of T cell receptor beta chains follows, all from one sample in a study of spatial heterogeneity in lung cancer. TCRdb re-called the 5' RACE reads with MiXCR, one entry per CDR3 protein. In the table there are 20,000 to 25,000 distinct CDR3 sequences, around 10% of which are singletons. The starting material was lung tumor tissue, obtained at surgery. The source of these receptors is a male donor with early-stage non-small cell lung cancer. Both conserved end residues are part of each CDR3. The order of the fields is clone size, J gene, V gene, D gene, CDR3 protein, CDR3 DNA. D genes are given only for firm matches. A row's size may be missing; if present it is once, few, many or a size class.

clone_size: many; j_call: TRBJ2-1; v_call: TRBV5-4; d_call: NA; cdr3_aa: CASSLAAGWSNEQFF; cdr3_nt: TGTGCCAGCAGCTTGGCGGCAGGGTGGAGTAATGAGCAGTTCTTC
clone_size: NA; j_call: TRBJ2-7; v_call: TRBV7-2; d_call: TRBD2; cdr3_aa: CASSLGGTSGTHEQYF; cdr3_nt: TGTGCCAGCAGCTTAGGGGGGACTAGCGGGACTCACGAGCAGTACTTC
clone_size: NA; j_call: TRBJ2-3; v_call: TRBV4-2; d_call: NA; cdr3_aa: CASSQDLRGGTQYF; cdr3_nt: TGTGCCAGCAGCCAAGATCTTAGGGGTGGTACGCAGTATTTT
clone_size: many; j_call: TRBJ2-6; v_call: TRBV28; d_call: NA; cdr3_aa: CASSRGGTGANVLTF; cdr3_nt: TGTGCCAGCAGCAGGGGTGGGACCGGGGCCAACGTCCTGACTTTC
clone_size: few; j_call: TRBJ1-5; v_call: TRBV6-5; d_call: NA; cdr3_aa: CASSPRVKSNQPQHF; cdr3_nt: TGTGCCAGCAGTCCCCGTGTAAAATCCAATCAGCCCCAGCATTTT
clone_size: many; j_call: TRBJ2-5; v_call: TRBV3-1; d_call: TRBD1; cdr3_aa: CASSQDRQGQGLEKRGTQYF; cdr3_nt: TGTGCCAGCAGCCAAGATCGTCAGGGACAGGGATTGGAGAAGAGAGGTACCCAGTACTTC
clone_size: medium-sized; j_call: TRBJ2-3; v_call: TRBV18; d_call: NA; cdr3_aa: CASGGTDGSTDTQYF; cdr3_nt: TGTGCCAGCGGGGGGACAGACGGGAGCACAGATACGCAGTATTTT
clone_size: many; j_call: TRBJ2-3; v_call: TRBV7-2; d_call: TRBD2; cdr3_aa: CATGGGRTDTQYF; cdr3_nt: TGTGCCACCGGGGGAGGGCGCACAGATACGCAGTATTTT
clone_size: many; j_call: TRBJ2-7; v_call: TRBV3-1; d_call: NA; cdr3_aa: CASSHLNAEQYF; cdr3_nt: TGTGCCAGCAGCCACCTTAACGCCGAGCAGTACTTC
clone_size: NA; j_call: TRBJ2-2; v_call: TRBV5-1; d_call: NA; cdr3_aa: CASSFRLEYTGELFF; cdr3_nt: TGCGCCAGCAGCTTTAGGTTGGAGTACACCGGGGAGCTGTTTTTT
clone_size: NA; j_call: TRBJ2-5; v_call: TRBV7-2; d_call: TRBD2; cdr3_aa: CASSFKSGSYPGTQYF; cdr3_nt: TGTGCCAGCAGCTTTAAGAGCGGGAGCTACCCGGGGACCCAGTACTTC
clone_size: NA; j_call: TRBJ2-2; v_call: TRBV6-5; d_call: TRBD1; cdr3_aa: CASSPRTGTTGELFF; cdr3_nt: TGTGCCAGCAGCCCCAGGACAGGGACCACCGGGGAGCTGTTTTTT
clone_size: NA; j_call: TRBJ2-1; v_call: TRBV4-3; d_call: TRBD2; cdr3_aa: CASSPTGGGNEQFF; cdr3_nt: TGCGCCAGCAGCCCTACCGGCGGGGGGAATGAGCAGTTCTTC
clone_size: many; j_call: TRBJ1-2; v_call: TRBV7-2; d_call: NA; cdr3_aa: CASSLDSYGYTF; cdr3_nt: TGTGCCAGCAGCTTAGATTCGTACGGCTACACCTTC
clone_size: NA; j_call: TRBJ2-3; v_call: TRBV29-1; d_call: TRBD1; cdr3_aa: CSVETGSTDTQYF; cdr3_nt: TGCAGCGTTGAGACAGGGAGCACAGATACGCAGTATTTT
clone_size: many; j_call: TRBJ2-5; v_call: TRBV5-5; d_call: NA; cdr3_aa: CASSLVKETQYF; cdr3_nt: TGTGCCAGCAGCTTGGTCAAGGAGACCCAGTACTTC
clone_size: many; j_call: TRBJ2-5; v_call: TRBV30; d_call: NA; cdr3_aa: CAWRYSGIKTQYF; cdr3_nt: TGTGCCTGGAGGTACTCGGGGATAAAGACCCAGTACTTC
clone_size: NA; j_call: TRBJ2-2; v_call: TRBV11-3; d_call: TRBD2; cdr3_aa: CASSPRLAAGELFF; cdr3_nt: TGTGCCAGCAGCCCCCGACTAGCCGCCGGGGAGCTGTTTTTT
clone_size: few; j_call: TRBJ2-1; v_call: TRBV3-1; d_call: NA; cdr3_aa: CASSPRDRYNEQFF; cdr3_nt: TGTGCCAGCAGCCCCCGGGACCGGTACAATGAGCAGTTCTTC
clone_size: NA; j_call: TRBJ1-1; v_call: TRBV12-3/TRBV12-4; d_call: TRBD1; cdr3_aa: CDSSPRDRTTEAFF; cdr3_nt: TGTGACAGCAGTCCCCGGGACAGAACAACTGAAGCTTTCTTT
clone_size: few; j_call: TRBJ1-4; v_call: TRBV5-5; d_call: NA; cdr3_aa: CASSLSNRVREKLFF; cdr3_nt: TGTGCCAGCAGCTTGAGTAACAGGGTTCGTGAAAAACTGTTTTTT
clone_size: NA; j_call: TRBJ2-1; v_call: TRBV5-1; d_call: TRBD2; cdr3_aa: CASSLAAVGTSGGDEQFF; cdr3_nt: TGCGCCAGCAGCTTGGCCGCCGTCGGGACTAGCGGGGGCGATGAGCAGTTCTTC
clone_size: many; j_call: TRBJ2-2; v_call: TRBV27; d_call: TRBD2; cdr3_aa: CASSFIGRASGELFF; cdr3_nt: TGTGCCAGCAGTTTTATCGGGAGGGCCTCCGGGGAGCTGTTTTTT
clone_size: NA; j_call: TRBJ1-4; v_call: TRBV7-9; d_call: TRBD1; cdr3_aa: CASSFPGQMEKKLFF; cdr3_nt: TGTGCCAGCAGCTTCCCGGGACAGATGGAAAAAAAACTGTTTTTT
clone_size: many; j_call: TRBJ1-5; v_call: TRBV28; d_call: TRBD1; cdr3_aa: CASSNQGVRNQPQHF; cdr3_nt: TGTGCCAGCAGTAATCAGGGGGTGCGCAATCAGCCCCAGCATTTT
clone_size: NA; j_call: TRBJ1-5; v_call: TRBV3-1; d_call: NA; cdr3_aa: CASSQGEQPQHF; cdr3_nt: TGTGCCAGCAGCCAGGGGGAGCAGCCCCAGCATTTT
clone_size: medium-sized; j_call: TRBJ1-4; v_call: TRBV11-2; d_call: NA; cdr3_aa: CASSLDLGEKLFF; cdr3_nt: TGTGCCAGCAGCTTAGATCTAGGGGAAAAACTGTTTTTT
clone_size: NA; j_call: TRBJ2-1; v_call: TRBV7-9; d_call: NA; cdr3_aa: CASRWIVEQFF; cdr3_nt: TGTGCCAGCAGGTGGATAGTTGAGCAGTTCTTC
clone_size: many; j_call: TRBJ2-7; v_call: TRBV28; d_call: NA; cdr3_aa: CASSFYHEQYF; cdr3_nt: TGTGCCAGCAGTTTCTATCACGAGCAGTACTTC
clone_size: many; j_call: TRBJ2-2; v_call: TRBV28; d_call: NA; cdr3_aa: CASSFGLAGGELFF; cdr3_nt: TGTGCCAGCAGTTTCGGGTTAGCCGGCGGGGAGCTGTTTTTT
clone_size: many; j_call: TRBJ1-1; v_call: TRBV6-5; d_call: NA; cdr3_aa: CASSYSITRPEAFF; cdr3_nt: TGTGCCAGCAGTTACTCGATAACAAGGCCTGAAGCTTTCTTT
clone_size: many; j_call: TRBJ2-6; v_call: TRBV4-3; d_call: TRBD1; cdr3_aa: CASSQKTGSGANVLTF; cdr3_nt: TGCGCCAGCAGCCAAAAGACAGGGTCTGGGGCCAACGTCCTGACTTTC
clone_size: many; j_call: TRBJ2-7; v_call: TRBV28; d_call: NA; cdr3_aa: CASARGEQYF; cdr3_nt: TGTGCCAGCGCCCGGGGAGAGCAGTACTTC
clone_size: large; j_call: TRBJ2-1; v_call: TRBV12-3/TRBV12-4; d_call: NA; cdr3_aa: CASTLGGLIYNEQFF; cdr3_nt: TGTGCCAGCACCTTAGGGGGACTCATATACAATGAGCAGTTCTTC
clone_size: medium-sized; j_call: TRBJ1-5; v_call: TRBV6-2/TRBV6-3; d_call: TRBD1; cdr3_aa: CASSPGQHNQPQHF; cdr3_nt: TGTGCCAGCAGCCCGGGACAGCACAATCAGCCCCAGCATTTT
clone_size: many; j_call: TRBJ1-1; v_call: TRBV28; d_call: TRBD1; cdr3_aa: CASSSPGQGEGNTEAFF; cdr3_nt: TGTGCCAGCAGTTCCCCGGGACAGGGCGAAGGAAACACTGAAGCTTTCTTT
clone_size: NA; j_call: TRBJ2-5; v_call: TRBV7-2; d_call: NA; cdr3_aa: CASSPLVAAQETQYF; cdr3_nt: TGTGCCAGCAGCCCCCTAGTGGCAGCCCAAGAGACCCAGTACTTC
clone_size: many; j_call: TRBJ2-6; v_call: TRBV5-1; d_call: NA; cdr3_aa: CASRISGANVLTF; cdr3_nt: TGCGCCAGCAGAATCTCTGGGGCCAACGTCCTGACTTTC
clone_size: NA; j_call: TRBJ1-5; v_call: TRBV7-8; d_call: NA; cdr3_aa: CASSLRRGQPQHF; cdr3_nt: TGTGCCAGCAGCTTAAGGCGGGGCCAGCCCCAGCATTTT
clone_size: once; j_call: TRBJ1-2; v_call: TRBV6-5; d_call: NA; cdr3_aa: CVSSYGRANYGYTF; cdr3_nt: TGTGTCAGCAGTTACGGGAGAGCTAACTATGGCTACACCTTC
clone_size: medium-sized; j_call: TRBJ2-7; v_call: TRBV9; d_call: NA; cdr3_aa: CASSRSGVSYEQYF; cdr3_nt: TGTGCCAGCAGCCGCTCGGGGGTGTCCTACGAGCAGTACTTC
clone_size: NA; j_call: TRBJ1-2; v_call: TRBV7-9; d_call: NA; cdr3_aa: CASSTTNYGYTF; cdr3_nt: TGTGCCAGCAGCACAACTAACTATGGCTACACCTTC
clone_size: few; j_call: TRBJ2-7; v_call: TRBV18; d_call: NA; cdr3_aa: CASSPPGGGRDEQYF; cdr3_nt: TGTGCCAGCTCACCACCGGGAGGGGGCAGGGACGAGCAGTACTTC
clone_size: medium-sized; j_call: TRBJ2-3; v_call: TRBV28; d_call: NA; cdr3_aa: CASSLLGGGDTQYF; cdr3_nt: TGTGCCAGCAGCCTTCTGGGAGGAGGGGATACGCAGTATTTT
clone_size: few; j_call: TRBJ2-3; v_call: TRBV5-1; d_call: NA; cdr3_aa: CASSLMRRGEGTDTQYF; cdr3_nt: TGCGCCAGCAGCTTGATGCGGAGGGGCGAGGGCACAGATACGCAGTATTTT
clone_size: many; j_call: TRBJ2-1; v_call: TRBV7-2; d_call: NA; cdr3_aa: CASSLGTGKAYNEQFF; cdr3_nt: TGTGCCAGCAGCTTAGGTACCGGGAAGGCCTACAATGAGCAGTTCTTC
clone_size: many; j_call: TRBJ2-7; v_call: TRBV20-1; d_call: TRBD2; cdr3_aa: CSAPSGKPPYEQYF; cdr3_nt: TGCAGTGCTCCAAGCGGGAAGCCCCCCTACGAGCAGTACTTC
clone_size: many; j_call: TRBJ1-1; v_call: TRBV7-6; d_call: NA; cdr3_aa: CASSARQDLLSEAFF; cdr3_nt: TGTGCCAGCAGCGCACGACAGGACCTGTTAAGTGAAGCTTTCTTT
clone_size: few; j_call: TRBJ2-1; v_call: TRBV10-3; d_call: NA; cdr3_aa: CATEADSVAYNEQFF; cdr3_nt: TGTGCCACCGAAGCGGACAGCGTGGCCTACAATGAGCAGTTCTTC
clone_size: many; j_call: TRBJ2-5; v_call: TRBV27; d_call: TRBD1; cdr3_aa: CASSGDRGPQETQYF; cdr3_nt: TGTGCCAGCAGTGGGGACAGGGGGCCACAAGAGACCCAGTACTTC